These 17 T cell receptor beta chains share one sample of origin, sequenced in a study of cytomegalovirus exposure and HLA in healthy donors. The PCR was carried out with 60 Vbeta primers and 13 Jbeta primers. The protocol was immunoSEQ multiplex PCR, while the TCRdb copy is restricted to in-frame clones and leaves out a portion. Of about 300,000 clones in the sample, 86% were seen once. Source material: PBMCs. All receptors derive from a middle-aged man in good health and CMV-seropositive.

This clone was seen once. This chain joins TRBV10-3 and TRBJ1-3, with TRBD1 as a possible D gene (6 bases). V lost 0 bases and J lost 0, with 12 bases in between. The V gene's germline CDR1 is ENHRY and CDR2 SYGVKD. There are 17 residues in the CDR3. The CDR3 DNA reads TGTGCCATCAGTGAGTCTAACAGGGCGACCTCTGGAAACACCATATATTTT. It yields the protein CAISESNRATSGNTIYF.

The chain carries TRBV28 and TRBJ1-2, with 9 positions matching TRBD1. Germline V CDR1 and CDR2: MDHEN, SYDVKM. The CDR3 loop spans 14 amino acids. J gave up 5 bases and V 2 bases, and 3 bases lay outside the gene matches. CDR3: CASSLPDRGYGYTF. CDR3 bases: TGTGCCAGCAGTTTACCGGACAGGGGTTATGGCTACACCTTC.

Of note for this clone: At one end the junction does not follow the germline gene, possibly because of a read error. This sequence joins TRBV7-9 and TRBJ2-3; D gene ambiguous. The CDR3 runs to 12 residues. Per germline, CDR1 SEHNR and CDR2 FQNEAQ (reference sequence). The CDR3 reads CSSSRSTDTQYF. CDR3 nucleotides: TGTTCCAGCAGCCGTAGCACAGATACGCAGTATTTT.

The gene calls are TRBV29-1 and TRBJ2-3; 9 positions agree with TRBD1. Germline CDR1 SQVTM, CDR2 ANQGSEA. V was clipped by 4 bases and J by 6 bases; unmatched bases: 14. This CDR3 region has 16 residues. The CDR3 region is CSVGAGGQGSPDTQYF. CDR3 in DNA: TGCAGCGTTGGGGCAGGGGGACAGGGATCCCCGGATACGCAGTATTTT.

The sample holds a few counts of this clone. The V and J genes are TRBV4-3 and TRBJ1-1, with 10 bases lining up with TRBD1. Trimming at V came to 3 bases and at J to 5 bases, leaving 3 bases not matched to a gene. CDR1 is LGHNA, CDR2 YSLEER, per germline. The CDR3 spans 14 residues. For the CDR3, the DNA is TGCGCCAGCAGCCACGGACAGGGGGAGACTGAAGCTTTCTTT. Amino acids: CASSHGQGETEAFF.

V is TRBV14 and J is TRBJ2-1, with TRBD1 matching 8 bases. J gave up 5 bases and V 1 base, and 7 bases lay outside the gene matches. The CDR3 sequence is 16 residues long. The germline V gene has CDR1 SGHDN and CDR2 FVKESK. CDR3 loop: CASSQVWPGGNNEQFF. The CDR3 nucleotides read TGTGCCAGCAGCCAAGTTTGGCCAGGGGGCAACAATGAGCAGTTCTTC.

CDR3 coding DNA: TGTGCCATCAGCGGTGGGACTGGGGACACAGATACGCAGTATTTT. Protein product: CAISGGTGDTDTQYF. The V gene is TRBV10-3, the J gene TRBJ2-3; TRBD2 might be the D (6 bases). Germline V gene lookup returns CDR1 ENHRY and CDR2 SYGVKD. Deletions cut 6 bases from V and 2 bases from J, with 15 bases between. This CDR3 has 15 residues.

The genes are TRBV2 and TRBJ1-5; a weak D match, TRBD1 (6 bases). V lost 7 bases, J lost 2 bases, and 9 bases lay in between. Germline V gives CDR1 SNHLY, CDR2 FYNNEI. This CDR3 comprises 13 residues. CDR3 nucleotide sequence: TGTGCCAGCAAGGCAGGGGGCAATCAGCCCCAGCATTTT. It encodes CASKAGGNQPQHF.

This clone came up once. DNA for the CDR3: TGCGCCAGCAGCCCGGGGGAGGTTCCCGATCAGCCCCAGCATTTT. The encoded protein is CASSPGEVPDQPQHF. V is TRBV5-1 and J is TRBJ1-5; a weak D match, TRBD1 (5 bases). V was trimmed by 4 bases and J by 5 bases, leaving 16 bases between them. This CDR3 is built from 15 residues. CDR1 is SGHRS and CDR2 is YFSETQ in the germline V gene.

V and J are TRBV5-1 and TRBJ2-3, with a possible D match to TRBD2 (5 bases). Trimming cost V 4 bases and J 4 bases, with 28 bases left between them. Germline-derived CDR1 and CDR2 are SGHRS and YFSETQ. The CDR3 spans 19 residues. The CDR3 sequence: CASSVTHPSFPPGADTQYF. The CDR3, as DNA: TGCGCCAGCAGCGTGACCCATCCGTCTTTCCCCCCCGGGGCAGATACGCAGTATTTT.

The V and J genes are TRBV5-1 and TRBJ2-2; 7 nucleotides line up with TRBD1. Trimming at V came to 2 bases and at J to 3 bases, leaving 4 bases not matched to a gene. The CDR3 is 15 residues long. The germline V gene encodes CDR1 SGHRS and CDR2 YFSETQ. CDR3 amino acids: CASSLQGFDTGELFF. CDR3 in DNA: TGCGCCAGCAGCTTACAGGGGTTTGACACCGGGGAGCTGTTTTTT.

This clone was counted a single time. The chain couples TRBV7-2 to TRBJ1-5, with a possible D match to TRBD1 (6 bases). V lost 5 bases and J lost 6, with 11 bases in between. This CDR3 is built from 13 residues. Germline CDR1 reads SGHTA; CDR2 reads FQGNSA. CDR3: CASSGTGSQPQHF. DNA for the CDR3: TGTGCCAGCAGCGGTACAGGGAGTCAGCCCCAGCATTTT.

The chain has TRBV30 and TRBJ2-7; 7 bases fit TRBD1. The CDR3 runs 13 residues. The germline V gene has CDR1 GTSNPN and CDR2 SVGIG (reference sequence). After removal of 5 bases from V and 5 bases from J, the junction contained 9 bases not matched to a gene. The CDR3 is CAWQTGNQHEQYF. DNA of the CDR3: TGTGCCTGGCAGACAGGGAACCAGCACGAGCAGTACTTC.

CDR3 sequence: CASSLDRSYYNEQFF. Written as DNA, the CDR3 is TGCGCCAGCAGCTTGGACAGGTCGTACTACAATGAGCAGTTCTTC. J is TRBJ2-1 and V is TRBV5-1, with a possible D match to TRBD1 (5 bases). The CDR3 consists of 15 residues. Trimming took 0 bases from V and 3 from J, leaving 10 bases between them. Germline CDR1 reads SGHRS; CDR2 reads YFSETQ.

The rearrangement uses TRBV13 and TRBJ2-7; D uncertain. This CDR3 comprises 15 residues. V was shortened by 5 bases and J by 2 bases, with 16 bases between the two germline ends. Germline V CDR1 and CDR2: PRHDT, FYEKMQ (reference sequence). The DNA of the CDR3 is TGTGCCAGCAGCCTTAGATTGTCTAGACCCTACGAGCAGTACTTC. Its translation: CASSLRLSRPYEQYF. Full variable domain (missing parts from reference TRBV13 and TRBJ2-7): AAGVIQSPRHLIKEKRETATLKCYPIPRHDTVYWYQQGPGQDPQFLISFYEKMQSDKGSIPDRFSAQQFSDYHSELNMSSLELGDSALYFCASSLRLSRPYEQYFGPGTRLTVT.

This chain's CDR3 is CASSPRGKGRTPDTQYF. Written as DNA, the CDR3 is TGTGCCAGCTCACCGCGGGGTAAGGGAAGAACTCCAGATACGCAGTATTTT. The chain combines TRBV18 with TRBJ2-3; tentatively, D is TRBD2 (6 bases). The V and J ends lost 3 bases and 4 bases respectively, with 20 bases between them. Per germline, CDR1 KGHSH and CDR2 LQKENI. This CDR3 comprises 17 residues.

This chain connects TRBV18 to TRBJ2-3, with 10 bases identical to TRBD2. Germline V lookup: CDR1 KGHSH, CDR2 LQKENI. V trimming: 3 bases; J trimming: 0 bases; junction bases outside the gene matches: 6. The CDR3 has 17 amino acids. The CDR3: CASSPSSGSSSTDTQYF. The CDR3 DNA reads TGTGCCAGCTCACCTTCTAGCGGGAGTTCCAGCACAGATACGCAGTATTTT.